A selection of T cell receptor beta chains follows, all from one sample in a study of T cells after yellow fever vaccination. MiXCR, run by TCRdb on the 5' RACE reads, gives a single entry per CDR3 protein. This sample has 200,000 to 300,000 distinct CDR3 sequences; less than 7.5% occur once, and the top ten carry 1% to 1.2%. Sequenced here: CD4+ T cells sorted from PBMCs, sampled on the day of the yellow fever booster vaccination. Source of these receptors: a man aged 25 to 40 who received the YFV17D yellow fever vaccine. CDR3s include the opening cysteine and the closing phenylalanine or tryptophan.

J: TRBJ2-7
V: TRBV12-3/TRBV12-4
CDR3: CASSLAASGSNEQYF

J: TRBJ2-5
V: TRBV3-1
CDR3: CASSQFRGLAFQGETQYF

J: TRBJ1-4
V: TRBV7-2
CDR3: CASSQGGQGEKLFF

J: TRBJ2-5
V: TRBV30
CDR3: CAWSVGTSAQETQYF

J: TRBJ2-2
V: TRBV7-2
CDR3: CASTAGTNTGELFF

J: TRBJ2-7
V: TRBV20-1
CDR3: CSAPEGYEQYF

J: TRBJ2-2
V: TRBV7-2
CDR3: CASSQNSASGELFF

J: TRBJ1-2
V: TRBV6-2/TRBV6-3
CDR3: CATLRGNGYTF

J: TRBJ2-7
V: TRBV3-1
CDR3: CASSQDGEQYF

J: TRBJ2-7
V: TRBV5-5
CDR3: CASSHRDRGSEQYF

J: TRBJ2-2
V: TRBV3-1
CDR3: CASSQRGANTGELFF

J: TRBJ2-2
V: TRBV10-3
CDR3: CPISESTGSSGGELFF

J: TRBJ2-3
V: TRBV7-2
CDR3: CASSPASRGMDTQYF

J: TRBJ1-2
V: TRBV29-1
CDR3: CSGRTGEGYTF

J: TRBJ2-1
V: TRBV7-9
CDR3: CASSHDYNNEQFF

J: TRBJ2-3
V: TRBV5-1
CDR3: CASSSWTSSDTQYF

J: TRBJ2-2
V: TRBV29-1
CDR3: CSAQAGAYTGELFF

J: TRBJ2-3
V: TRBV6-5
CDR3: CASSYSTIPGNTQYF

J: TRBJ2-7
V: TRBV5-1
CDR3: CASSLSAGTYEQYF

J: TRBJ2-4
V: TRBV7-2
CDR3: CASSLGSENIQYF

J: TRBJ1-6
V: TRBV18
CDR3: CASKGQGDSPLHF

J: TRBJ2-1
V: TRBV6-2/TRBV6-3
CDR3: CASSPGQGIYNEQFF

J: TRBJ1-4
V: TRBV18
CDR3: CASSPDTATNEKLFF

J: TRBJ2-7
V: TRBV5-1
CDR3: CASSPDIGNEQYF

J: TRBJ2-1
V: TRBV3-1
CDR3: CASRPRVAVGLAAYNEQFF

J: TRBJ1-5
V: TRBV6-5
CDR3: CASSLSNRGNQPQHF

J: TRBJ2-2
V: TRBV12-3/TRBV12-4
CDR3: CASSLGDPGELFF

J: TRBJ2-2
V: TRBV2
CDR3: CASSATSGSNTGELFF

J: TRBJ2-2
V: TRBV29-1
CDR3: CSVAGAAGELFF

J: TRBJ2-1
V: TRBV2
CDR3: CASSATSGRADEQFF

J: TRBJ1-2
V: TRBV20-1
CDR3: CSAENRTAAIYTF

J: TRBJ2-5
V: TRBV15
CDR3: CATSSPGTSEETQYF

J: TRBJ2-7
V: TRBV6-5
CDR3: CASSYRTKPHEQYF

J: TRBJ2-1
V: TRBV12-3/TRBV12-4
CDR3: CASSFLRDLRGDEQFF

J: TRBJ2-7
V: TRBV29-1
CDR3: CSVADLEQYF

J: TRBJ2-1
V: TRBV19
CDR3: CASSISADDNEQFF

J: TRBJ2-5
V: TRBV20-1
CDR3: CSAATGTGGWETQYF

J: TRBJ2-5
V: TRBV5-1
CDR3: CASSGGATQETQYF

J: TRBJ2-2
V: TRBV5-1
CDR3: CASSLAAGGTGELFF

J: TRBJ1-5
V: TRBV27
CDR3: CASSLIWGKDQPQHF

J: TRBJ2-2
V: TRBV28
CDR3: CASSLSSGRANTGELFF

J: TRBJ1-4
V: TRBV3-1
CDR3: CASSPDSAEKLFF

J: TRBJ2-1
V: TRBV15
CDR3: CATSRGVAGGNEQFF

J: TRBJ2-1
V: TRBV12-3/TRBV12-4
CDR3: CASSREPLGSNEQFF

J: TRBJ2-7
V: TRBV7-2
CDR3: CASSGSGRAQYEQYF

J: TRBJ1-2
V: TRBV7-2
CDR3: CASSLALTNYGYTF

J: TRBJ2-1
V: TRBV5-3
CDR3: CAMSPGVLSSYNEQFF